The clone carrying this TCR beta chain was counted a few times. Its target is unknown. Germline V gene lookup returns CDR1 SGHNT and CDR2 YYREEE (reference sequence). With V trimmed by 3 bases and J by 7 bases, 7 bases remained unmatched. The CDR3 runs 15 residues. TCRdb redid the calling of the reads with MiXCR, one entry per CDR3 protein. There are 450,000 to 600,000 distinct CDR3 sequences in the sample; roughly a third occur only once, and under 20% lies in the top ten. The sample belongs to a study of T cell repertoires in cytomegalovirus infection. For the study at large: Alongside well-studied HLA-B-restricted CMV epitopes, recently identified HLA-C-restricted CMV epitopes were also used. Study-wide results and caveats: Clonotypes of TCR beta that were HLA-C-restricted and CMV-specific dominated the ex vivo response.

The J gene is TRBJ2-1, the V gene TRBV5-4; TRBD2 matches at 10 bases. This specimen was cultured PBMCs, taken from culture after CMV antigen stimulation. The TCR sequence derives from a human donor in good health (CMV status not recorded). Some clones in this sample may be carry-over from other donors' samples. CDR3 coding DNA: TGTGCCAGCAGCTCTCTAGCGGGAGAAATAAATGAGCAGTTCTTC. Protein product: CASSSLAGEINEQFF.